The text below deals with one TCR beta chain. Its antigen is currently unknown. This record comes from a study of cytomegalovirus exposure and HLA in healthy donors. Whole-study results and caveats: Within a later analysis, the majority of CMV-associated TCR beta chains appeared HLA-restricted.

Germline trimming cut 2 bases from V and 6 bases from J; bases unmatched to any gene: 8. The CDR3 covers 15 residues. CDR1 and CDR2 (germline): MNHNS, SASEGT. The PCR ran on 60 Vbeta and 13 Jbeta primers. Measured with immunoSEQ multiplex PCR; TCRdb has only the in-frame clones, and not every one. The sample holds about 190,000 clones; more than 75% are singletons and the top ten take roughly 0.73%. The TCR originated in a woman younger than 30 in good health and CMV-seronegative. The V gene is TRBV6-1, the J gene TRBJ2-7; 9 bases align to TRBD2. Sequenced input: PBMCs. The CDR3: CASSEIGSGSSEQYF. CDR3 sequence (DNA): TGTGCCAGCAGTGAAATAGGTAGCGGGAGCTCCGAGCAGTACTTC.